The 9 T cell receptor beta chains listed next were all sequenced from one sample in a study of response to subunit inactivated influenza vaccine. TCRdb recomputed calls from the RT-PCR reads with MiXCR, one row per CDR3 protein. The sample records around 850,000 distinct CDR3 sequences, roughly 18% being singletons. Sequencing was performed on PBMCs from blood, taken around 5 days after vaccination. The receptors stem from a man aged 50-60 years who received an inactivated influenza vaccine.

The rearrangement joins TRBV18 to TRBJ1-2; the D gene is possibly TRBD1 (6 bases). Trimming shortened V by 3 bases and J by 8 bases, and 22 bases separated the two germline ends. CDR1 and CDR2 (germline): KGHSH, LQKENI. CDR3 size: 16 residues. DNA of the CDR3: TGTGCCAGCTCACCTTGGGACAAGGGCAGCCAGGAGGGCTACACCTTC. Amino acid sequence: CASSPWDKGSQEGYTF.

In this sample, this clonotype turned up a few times. The CDR3 DNA sequence: TGCAGTGCTAGGGAAGTTGCTAGCGGAAGGCAGGAGCAGTTCTTC. Its translation: CSAREVASGRQEQFF. The chain joins TRBV20-1 to TRBJ2-1; 7 nucleotides line up with TRBD2. The CDR3 is made up of 15 amino acids. Germline lookup yields CDR1 DFQATT and CDR2 SNEGSKA (reference sequence). Trimming took 3 bases from V and 10 from J; bases not matched to a gene: 15.

A few counts support this clonotype. The V gene is TRBV20-1, the J gene TRBJ2-3, with D unclear. This CDR3 region has 15 residues. Germline CDR1 and CDR2: DFQATT and SNEGSKA (reference sequence). V lost 0 bases to trimming and J lost 0 bases, with 10 bases between them. In nucleotides, the CDR3 is TGCAGTGCTAGAGATTCGTCAGTAAGCACAGATACGCAGTATTTT. Amino acids: CSARDSSVSTDTQYF.

The rearrangement uses TRBV18 and TRBJ2-6; no reliable D call. With 3 bases removed from V and 2 bases from J, the gap between germline ends came to 8 bases. The CDR3 spans 15 residues. The germline V gene encodes CDR1 KGHSH and CDR2 LQKENI. This chain's CDR3 is CASSPPGTGANVLTF. The CDR3 coding sequence is TGTGCCAGCTCACCTCCGGGTACTGGGGCCAACGTCCTGACTTTC. Complete variable domain (other parts from reference TRBV18 and TRBJ2-6): NAGVMQNPRHLVRRRGQEARLRCSPMKGHSHVYWYRQLPEEGLKFMVYLQKENIIDESGMPKERFSAEFPKEGPSILRIQQVVRGDSAAYFCASSPPGTGANVLTFGAGSRLTVL.

This clonotype occurred a few times. This chain links TRBV7-9 with TRBJ1-5; D gene uncertain. Trimming pared 4 bases from V and 3 bases from J, leaving 16 bases between. The CDR3 is 16 residues long. CDR1 is SEHNR and CDR2 is FQNEAQ in the germline V gene (reference sequence). The CDR3 region is CASSSSRGRNNQPQHF. The CDR3, as DNA: TGTGCCAGCAGCTCCAGCCGAGGGAGAAACAATCAGCCCCAGCATTTT. The full variable domain, in which reference TRBV7-9 and TRBJ1-5 provide the parts outside the CDR3, is DTGVSQNPRHKITKRGQNVTFRCDPISEHNRLYWYRQTLGQGPEFLTYFQNEAQLEKSRLLSDRFSAERPKGSFSTLEIQRTEQGDSAMYLCASSSSRGRNNQPQHFGDGTRLSIL.

This clonotype was counted once. V gene TRBV2 combines with J gene TRBJ1-5, with 7 nucleotides matching TRBD1. V shed 7 bases, J shed 9 bases, and the junction held 6 bases outside the gene matches. Germline V gives CDR1 SNHLY, CDR2 FYNNEI. The CDR3 totals 12 residues. The CDR3 reads CASTKTGTPQHF. In nucleotides, the CDR3 is TGTGCCAGCACCAAGACAGGGACGCCCCAGCATTTT.

This chain links TRBV7-2 with TRBJ1-2; 7 positions agree with TRBD1. The length of the CDR3 is 16 residues. The germline CDR1 and CDR2 sequences are SGHTA and FQGNSA. Trimming removed 5 bases from V and 5 bases from J; junction bases left unmatched: 14. CDR3 in amino acids: CASSPLPGQRIYGYTF. The CDR3 DNA reads TGTGCCAGCAGCCCTCTCCCGGGACAGAGAATTTATGGCTACACCTTC. Filled out from reference TRBV7-2 and TRBJ1-2, the complete variable domain reads GAGVSQSPSNKVTEKGKDVELRCDPISGHTALYWYRQSLGQGLEFLIYFQGNSAPDKSGLPSDRFSAERTGGSVSTLTIQRTQQEDSAVYLCASSPLPGQRIYGYTFGSGTRLTVV.

The chain uses TRBV6-1 and TRBJ2-6; D gene ambiguous. CDR3 length: 16 amino acids. V dropped 5 bases and J dropped 0 bases, with 11 bases sitting between them. The germline gives CDR1 MNHNS, CDR2 SASEGT. The CDR3 loop reads CASSIFRISGANVLTF. For the CDR3, the DNA is TGTGCCAGCAGTATTTTCAGGATCTCTGGGGCCAACGTCCTGACTTTC.

This chain joins TRBV27 and TRBJ2-2; D is ambiguous. Between the trimmed V and J ends, which lost 8 bases and 2 bases, there was a span of 21 bases. CDR1 MNHEY and CDR2 SMNVEV come from the germline V gene (reference sequence). The length of the CDR3 is 17 residues. CDR3 coding DNA: TGTGCCAGCCTATACCCCCATCACGAGACCAACACCGGGGAGCTGTTTTTT. It translates to CASLYPHHETNTGELFF.